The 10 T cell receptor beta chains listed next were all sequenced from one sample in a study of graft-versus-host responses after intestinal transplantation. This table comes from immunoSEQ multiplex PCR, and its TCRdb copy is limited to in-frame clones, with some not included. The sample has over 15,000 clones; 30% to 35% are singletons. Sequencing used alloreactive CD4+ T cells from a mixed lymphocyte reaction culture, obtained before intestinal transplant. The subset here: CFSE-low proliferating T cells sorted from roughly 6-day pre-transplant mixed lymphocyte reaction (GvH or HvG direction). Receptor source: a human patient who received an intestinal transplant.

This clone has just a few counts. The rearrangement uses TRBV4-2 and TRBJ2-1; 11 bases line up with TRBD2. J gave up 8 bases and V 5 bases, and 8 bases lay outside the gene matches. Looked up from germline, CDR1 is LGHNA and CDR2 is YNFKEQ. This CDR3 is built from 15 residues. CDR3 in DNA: TGTGCCAGCAGCATAGGACTAGCGGGTAGCTATGAGCAGTTCTTC. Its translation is CASSIGLAGSYEQFF.

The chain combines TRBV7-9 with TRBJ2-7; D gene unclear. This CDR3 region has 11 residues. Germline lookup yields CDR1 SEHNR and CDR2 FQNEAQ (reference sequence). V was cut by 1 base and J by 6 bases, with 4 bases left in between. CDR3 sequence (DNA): TGTGCCAGCAGCTTAGAGGTCGAGCAGTACTTC. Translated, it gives CASSLEVEQYF.

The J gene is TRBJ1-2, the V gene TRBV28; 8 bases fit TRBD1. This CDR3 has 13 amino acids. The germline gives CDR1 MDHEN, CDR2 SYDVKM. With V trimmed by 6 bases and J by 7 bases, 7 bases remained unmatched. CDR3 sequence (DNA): TGTGCCAGCAGATGGCAGGGGGCGCTTGGCTACACCTTC. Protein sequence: CASRWQGALGYTF.

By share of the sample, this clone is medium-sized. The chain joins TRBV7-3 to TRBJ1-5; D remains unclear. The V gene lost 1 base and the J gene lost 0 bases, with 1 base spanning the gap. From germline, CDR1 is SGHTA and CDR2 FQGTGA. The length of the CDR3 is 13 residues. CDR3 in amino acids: CASSLSSNQPQHF. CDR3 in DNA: TGTGCCAGCAGCTTAAGTAGCAATCAGCCCCAGCATTTT.

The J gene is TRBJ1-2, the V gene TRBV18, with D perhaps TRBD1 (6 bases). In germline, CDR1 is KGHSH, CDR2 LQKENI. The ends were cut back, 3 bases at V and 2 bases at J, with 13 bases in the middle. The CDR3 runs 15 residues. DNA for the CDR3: TGTGCCAGCTCACCCACCGGGGGGGCCAACTATGGCTACACCTTC. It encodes CASSPTGGANYGYTF. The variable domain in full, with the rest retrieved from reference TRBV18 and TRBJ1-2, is NAGVMQNPRHLVRRRGQEARLRCSPMKGHSHVYWYRQLPEEGLKFMVYLQKENIIDESGMPKERFSAEFPKEGPSILRIQQVVRGDSAAYFCASSPTGGANYGYTFGSGTRLTVV.

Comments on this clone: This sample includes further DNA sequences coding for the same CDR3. CDR3 nucleotide sequence: TGTGCCTGGAGCGCCTTTAGGGGATTTAGTTCGCCCCTCCACTTT. Translation gives CAWSAFRGFSSPLHF. V and J are TRBV30 and TRBJ1-6, with a possible D match to TRBD1 (5 bases). V lost 3 bases and J 13 bases, leaving 22 bases between the germline ends. CDR1 and CDR2 from the germline V gene are GTSNPN and SVGIG (reference sequence). This CDR3 has 15 amino acids.

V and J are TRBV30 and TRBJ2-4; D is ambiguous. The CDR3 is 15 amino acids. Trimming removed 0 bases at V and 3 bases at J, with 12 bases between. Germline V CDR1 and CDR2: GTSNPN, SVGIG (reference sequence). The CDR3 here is CAWSVSRDNKNIQYF. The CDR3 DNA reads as TGTGCCTGGAGTGTATCGAGAGATAACAAAAACATTCAGTACTTC.

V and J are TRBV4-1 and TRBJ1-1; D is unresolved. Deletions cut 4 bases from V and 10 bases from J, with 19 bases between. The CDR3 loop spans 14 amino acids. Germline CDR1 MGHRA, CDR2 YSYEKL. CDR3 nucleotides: TGCGCCAGCAGCCGTATCGGAGCGAGGGAGCGAGCTTTCTTT. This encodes CASSRIGARERAFF.

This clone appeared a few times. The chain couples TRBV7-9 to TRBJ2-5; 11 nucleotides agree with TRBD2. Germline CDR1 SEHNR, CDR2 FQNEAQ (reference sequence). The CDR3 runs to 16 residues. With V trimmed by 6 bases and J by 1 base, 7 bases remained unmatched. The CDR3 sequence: CASRPGTSGFQETQYF. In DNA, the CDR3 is TGTGCCAGCAGGCCCGGGACTAGCGGTTTCCAAGAGACCCAGTACTTC.

The CDR3 sequence: CASRPTGDVYNEQFF. CDR3 in DNA: TGTGCCAGCAGGCCCACAGGGGATGTTTACAATGAGCAGTTCTTC. The chain joins TRBV5-6 to TRBJ2-1; 7 positions agree with TRBD1. The CDR3 sequence is 15 residues long. Germline trimming cut 5 bases from V and 4 bases from J; bases unmatched to any gene: 9. Germline assignment: CDR1 SGHDT and CDR2 YYEEEE.